This TCR beta chain was profiled in a study of blood T cell repertoires in COVID-19. In the study overall: The study drew acute and convalescent COVID-19 samples from the United States, Italy and Spain. Sources were T cells, B-cell-depleted T cells, or PBMCs; the material itself was cDNA or gDNA.

This CDR3 comprises 13 residues. Germline values: CDR1 KGHSH, CDR2 LQKENI. Trimming took 3 bases from V and 0 from J, leaving 6 bases between them. As handled by the study authors: From reference gene primer amplification, estimates of nucleated cell counts were derived. Sequenced by immunoSEQ multiplex PCR; TCRdb stores in-frame clones only, minus some. The V and J calls and clone size were taken over from that table, and D and trimming were inferred from the DNA. The data hold tens of thousands of clones, with 80% to 90% observed a single time. Sequencing was done on a sample of peripheral blood. The chain employs TRBV18 and TRBJ2-7, with D unresolved. This receptor was obtained from a woman older than 75 with acute or convalescent COVID-19. The CDR3 loop is CASSPVSSYEQYF. In DNA, the CDR3 is TGTGCCAGCTCACCTGTCAGCTCCTACGAGCAGTACTTC.